The source of this T cell receptor beta chain is a study of T cells in Graves' hyperthyroidism and ophthalmopathy. For the study at large: Peripheral blood collection took place at initial diagnosis, before any treatment. Study conclusions and caveats: In simple terms, a model built on 13 V-J features told ophthalmopathy apart from stable hyperthyroidism.

There are many counts of this clonotype. Antigen specificity is unknown. Authors of the study amplified TCR beta CDR3 regions from RNA transcripts. Researchers ran a first-round RT-PCR on the TCR CDR3 using the HTBI primer set. TCRdb re-analysed the multiplex PCR reads in MiXCR, keeping a single row per CDR3 protein. The sample contains fewer than 300,000 distinct CDR3 sequences, less than 30% of which appear only once. Patients aged 18 to 65 had newly diagnosed hyperthyroidism lasting under 2 months. The study left out patients who had uncontrolled infection, other autoimmune disease, pregnancy or lactation. There are 16 residues in the CDR3. The junction had 8 bases not matched to a gene; V was cut back by 4 bases and J by 4 bases. Germline V gives CDR1 SGDLS, CDR2 YYNGEE.

Sequences were obtained from blood. This chain uses TRBV9 with TRBJ2-3; 11 bases agree with TRBD2. This receptor was taken from a man in his forties with Graves' hyperthyroidism that later progressed to Graves' ophthalmopathy. For the CDR3, the DNA is TGTGCCAGCAGCCCTCCCCTAGCGGGAGGTGCAGATACGCAGTATTTT. Translated: CASSPPLAGGADTQYF.